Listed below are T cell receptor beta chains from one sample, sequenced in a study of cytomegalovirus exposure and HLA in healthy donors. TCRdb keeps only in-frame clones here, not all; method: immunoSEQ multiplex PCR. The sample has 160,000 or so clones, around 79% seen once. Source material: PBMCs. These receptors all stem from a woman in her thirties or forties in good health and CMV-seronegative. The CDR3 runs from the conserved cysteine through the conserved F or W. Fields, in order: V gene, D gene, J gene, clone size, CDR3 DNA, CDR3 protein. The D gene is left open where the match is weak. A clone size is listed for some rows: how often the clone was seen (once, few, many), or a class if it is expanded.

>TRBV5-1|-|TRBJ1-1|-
TGCGCCAGCAGCCAAATCGGGACACCGAACACTGAAGCTTTCTTT
CASSQIGTPNTEAFF
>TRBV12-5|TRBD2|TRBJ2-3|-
TGTGCTAGTGCTCCGGGACTAGCATGGACAGATACGCAGTATTTT
CASAPGLAWTDTQYF
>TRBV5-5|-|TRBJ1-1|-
TGTGCCAGCAGCTTGGGACAGCCCAACACTGAAGCTTTCTTT
CASSLGQPNTEAFF
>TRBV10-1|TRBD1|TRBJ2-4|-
TGCGCCAGCAAACTCCGGGACAGGGCCAAAAACATTCAGTACTTC
CASKLRDRAKNIQYF
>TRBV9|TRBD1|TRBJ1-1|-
TGTGCCAGCAGCCCGACAGGGAACTCGCCTGAAGCTTTCTTT
CASSPTGNSPEAFF
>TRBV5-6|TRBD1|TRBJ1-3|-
TGTGCCAGCAGCTTGGGGACAGGCTCCTCTGGAAACACCATATATTTT
CASSLGTGSSGNTIYF
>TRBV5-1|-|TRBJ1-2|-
TGCGCCAGCCGGATAACAGGGTTCTATGGCTACACCTTC
CASRITGFYGYTF
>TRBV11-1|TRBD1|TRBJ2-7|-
TGTGCCAGCAGCCTTGGGACAGGGGCCTCCTACGAGCAGTACTTC
CASSLGTGASYEQYF
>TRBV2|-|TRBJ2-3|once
TGTGCCAGCAGTGTCCAAGGACAGGGAGGGGATACGCAGTATTTT
CASSVQGQGGDTQYF
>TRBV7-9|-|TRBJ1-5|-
TGTTCCAGCAGCTCCACGGGTCAGCCCCAGCATTTT
CSSSSTGQPQHF
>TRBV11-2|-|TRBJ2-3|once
TGTGCCAGCAGCTTACGGGGCACAGATACGCAGTATTTT
CASSLRGTDTQYF
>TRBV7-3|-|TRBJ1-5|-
TGTGCCAGCAGCGCGGGACGGTTTCAGCCCCAGCATTTT
CASSAGRFQPQHF
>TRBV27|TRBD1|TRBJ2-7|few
TGTGCCAGCAGTTTAGGGACAGGGGCCTACGAGCAGTACTTC
CASSLGTGAYEQYF
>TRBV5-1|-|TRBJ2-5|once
TGCGCCAGCAGCTTGACAGGGTATGGGGAGACCCAGTACTTC
CASSLTGYGETQYF
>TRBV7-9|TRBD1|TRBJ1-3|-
TGTGCCAGCAGTTCACAGGGGGCAGCAGGAAACACCATATATTTT
CASSSQGAAGNTIYF
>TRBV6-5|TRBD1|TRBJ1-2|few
TGTGCCAGCAGGGGGACAGGGGATGGAGGCTACACCTTC
CASRGTGDGGYTF
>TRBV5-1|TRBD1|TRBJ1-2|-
TGCGCCAGCAGCCTGGGACAGGCTCAGGGCTACACCTTC
CASSLGQAQGYTF
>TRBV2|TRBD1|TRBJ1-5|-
TGTGCCAGCAGTGAACAGGGGGGCAATCAGCCCCAGCATTTT
CASSEQGGNQPQHF
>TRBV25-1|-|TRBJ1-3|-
TGTGCCAGCAGTGAATATGGGGGAGGCGGAAACACCATATATTTT
CASSEYGGGGNTIYF
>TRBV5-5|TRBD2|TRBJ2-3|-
TGTGCCAGCGCAAGTTTCCCCGGATGGACTAGCGGGGGGCCAGATACGCAGTATTTT
CASASFPGWTSGGPDTQYF